These 16 T cell receptor beta chains share one sample of origin, sequenced in a study of blood T cells in healthy people across ages. Primers used in a second PCR of roughly 6 to 11 cycles were a sample-barcoded 5' primer and a J-beta primer mix. Each CDR3 protein gets one entry after TCRdb re-called the 5' RACE reads with MiXCR. The sample holds around 1.5 million distinct CDR3 sequences, roughly 32% seen once. Sample: blood. The receptor set was obtained from a woman in her twenties or thirties in good health.

The rearrangement links TRBV3-1 to TRBJ2-7, with 11 positions matching TRBD2. Trimming took 6 bases from V and 7 from J; bases not matched to a gene: 14. Looked up from germline, CDR1 is LGHDT and CDR2 is YNNKEL (reference sequence). The CDR3 totals 16 residues. CDR3 sequence: CASRLKGTSGLNEQYF. The CDR3, as DNA: TGTGCCAGCAGACTAAAGGGGACTAGCGGCCTCAATGAGCAGTACTTC.

This clonotype was counted at least ten times. The V and J genes are TRBV20-1 and TRBJ2-3; the D gene is possibly TRBD1 (6 bases). Trimming took 2 bases from V and 11 from J, leaving 14 bases between them. This CDR3 comprises 12 residues. CDR1 DFQATT and CDR2 SNEGSKA come from the germline V gene (reference sequence). The DNA for the CDR3 is TGCAGTGCTAGATGGGGGCGAGAAGAGCAGTATTTT. It encodes CSARWGREEQYF.

There are a few counts of this clonotype. CDR3 in amino acids: CASSLARSKGEQFF. In nucleotides, the CDR3 is TGCGCCAGCAGCTTGGCCCGGTCCAAAGGTGAGCAGTTCTTC. The chain links TRBV5-1 to TRBJ2-1; D is unresolved. Germline V gene lookup returns CDR1 SGHRS and CDR2 YFSETQ. Trimming took off 0 bases at V and 9 bases at J, with 13 bases between the two ends. The CDR3 totals 14 residues. Full variable domain (rest looked up from reference TRBV5-1 and TRBJ2-1): KAGVTQTPRYLIKTRGQQVTLSCSPISGHRSVSWYQQTPGQGLQFLFEYFSETQRNKGNFPGRFSGRQFSNSRSEMNVSTLELGDSALYLCASSLARSKGEQFFGPGTRLTVL.

The chain employs TRBV9 and TRBJ2-5; the D gene is possibly TRBD2 (5 bases). CDR1 and CDR2 from the germline V gene are SGDLS and YYNGEE. The V and J ends lost 0 bases and 2 bases respectively, with 8 bases between them. CDR3 size: 14 residues. CDR3 residues: CASSVAGIQETQYF. The CDR3 nucleotides are TGTGCCAGCAGCGTAGCGGGGATACAAGAGACCCAGTACTTC.

The chain is built from TRBV27 and TRBJ1-5; D not resolved. This CDR3 contains 16 residues. Germline V gives CDR1 MNHEY, CDR2 SMNVEV (reference sequence). The ends were cut back, 5 bases at V and 6 bases at J, with 20 bases in the middle. The CDR3, as DNA: TGTGCCAGCAGTCGTCATACTTGGAGGCTGGGTCAGCCCCAGCATTTT. Translation: CASSRHTWRLGQPQHF.

The chain uses TRBV2 and TRBJ2-3; 11 bases are a match to TRBD2. J lost 5 bases, V lost 7 bases, and 14 bases had no gene match. Germline CDR1 reads SNHLY; CDR2 reads FYNNEI. The CDR3 covers 17 residues. CDR3 DNA sequence: TGTGCCAGCATCAGGCCTAGCGGGGGGTCATGGTTAGATACGCAGTATTTT. Residues: CASIRPSGGSWLDTQYF.

The rearrangement joins TRBV7-2 to TRBJ2-5; the D gene is possibly TRBD2 (5 bases). Trimming shortened V by 4 bases and J by 1 base, and 10 bases separated the two germline ends. This CDR3 contains 14 residues. Germline CDR1 is SGHTA and CDR2 is FQGNSA. The CDR3 bases are TGTGCCAGCAGCTCGACGGACTTCCAAGAGACCCAGTACTTC. Protein product: CASSSTDFQETQYF.

The chain links TRBV5-1 to TRBJ2-7, with 7 bases identical to TRBD1. Trimming cost V 4 bases and J 5 bases; bases outside gene matches: 15. The germline CDR1 and CDR2 sequences are SGHRS and YFSETQ. This CDR3 is built from 16 residues. The CDR3 sequence: CASSRGQKAGWDEQYF. DNA of the CDR3: TGCGCCAGCAGCCGGGGACAGAAGGCAGGTTGGGACGAGCAGTACTTC.

The chain couples TRBV7-9 to TRBJ2-2; D possibly corresponds to TRBD2 (6 bases). The V end was cut by 3 bases, the J end by 7 bases, with 12 bases between. Germline V CDR1 and CDR2: SEHNR, FQNEAQ (reference sequence). This CDR3 is built from 14 residues. This chain's CDR3 is CASSFGLASGELFF. The CDR3 DNA is TGTGCCAGCAGCTTTGGGCTAGCGAGCGGGGAGCTGTTTTTT.

The table lists this clonotype with many counts. The rearrangement links TRBV12-3 or TRBV12-4 to TRBJ2-1, with D possibly called TRBD1 or TRBD2 (5 bases each). V was clipped by 6 bases and J by 0 bases, with 9 bases between them. The CDR3 is made up of 14 amino acids. The CDR3 DNA is TGTGCCAGCAGGGCAGGGAGCTCCTACAATGAGCAGTTCTTC. Translation gives CASRAGSSYNEQFF.

This sequence joins TRBV10-3 and TRBJ1-4; a weak D match, TRBD1 (6 bases). Germline CDR1 reads ENHRY; CDR2 reads SYGVKD. There are 13 residues in the CDR3. V was pared by 7 bases and J by 8 bases, with 14 bases between. CDR3 sequence: CAITPGQGEKLFF. DNA of the CDR3: TGTGCCATCACCCCGGGGCAGGGGGAAAAACTGTTTTTT.

The chain combines TRBV20-1 with TRBJ2-5; 7 bases fit TRBD2. The CDR3 consists of 17 residues. Germline CDR1 is DFQATT and CDR2 is SNEGSKA (reference sequence). The V segment lost 3 bases and the J segment 4 bases; nucleotides outside the gene matches: 17. The CDR3, as DNA: TGCAGTGCTAGGAGTGGCGGGAGAGGAGAGTTTGGAGAGACCCAGTACTTC. Encoded protein: CSARSGGRGEFGETQYF.

This clonotype appeared once. At one end the junction does not follow the germline gene, possibly because of a read error. V gene TRBV18 combines with J gene TRBJ2-1; 10 bases align to TRBD2. The CDR3 consists of 15 residues. Germline CDR1 and CDR2: KGHSH and LQKENI. Here the CDR3 reads CASSPGLATYNGQFF. In DNA, the CDR3 is TGTGCCAGCTCACCGGGACTAGCGACTTACAATGGGCAGTTCTTC.

V usage is TRBV9 and J usage is TRBJ2-7, with D possibly TRBD2 on 5 matching bases. With 0 bases removed from V and 0 bases from J, the gap between germline ends came to 10 bases. Looked up from germline, CDR1 is SGDLS and CDR2 is YYNGEE. The CDR3 contains 15 residues. The CDR3 nucleotides are TGTGCCAGCAGCGTAGATCCGGGAAGCTCCTACGAGCAGTACTTC. Amino acids: CASSVDPGSSYEQYF.

The chain is built from TRBV20-1 and TRBJ2-3, with 9 bases lining up with TRBD2. V gave up 3 bases and J gave up 2 bases; unmatched junction bases: 3. The length of the CDR3 is 14 residues. The germline V gene has CDR1 DFQATT and CDR2 SNEGSKA (reference sequence). For the CDR3, the DNA is TGCAGTGCTAGGCTAGCGGGATTCACAGATACGCAGTATTTT. Protein: CSARLAGFTDTQYF.

This clonotype was observed at least ten times. The rearrangement links TRBV4-1 to TRBJ2-7; D might be TRBD2 (5 bases). The CDR3 runs to 15 residues. The V gene lost 0 bases and the J gene lost 4 bases, with 13 bases spanning the gap. CDR1 and CDR2 (germline): MGHRA, YSYEKL. CDR3: CASSQEPSHPYEQYF. For the CDR3, the DNA is TGCGCCAGCAGCCAAGAACCTAGCCATCCTTACGAGCAGTACTTC.